This T cell receptor beta chain was retrieved from a study of blood T cell repertoires in COVID-19. Across the whole study: COVID-19 samples collected from the United States, Italy and Spain covered acute and convalescent phases. Sample material is recorded as cDNA or gDNA derived from T cells, B-cell-depleted T cells, or PBMCs.

A single count supports this clone. Original analysis: Reference gene primers were amplified, and this amplification served to estimate nucleated cell counts. Sequencing used immunoSEQ multiplex PCR; TCRdb keeps in-frame clones, though not all of them. V and J calls plus clone size are reproduced from that table; the DNA served to infer D and trimming. This sample yields 52,000 or so clones, of which 65% to 90% are seen a single time; about 13% belongs to the top ten. The germline gives CDR1 GTSNPN, CDR2 SVGIG (reference sequence). The CDR3 spans 18 residues. V lost 3 bases to trimming and J lost 0 bases; unmatched junction nucleotides: 8.

Sequenced material: peripheral blood. The rearrangement links TRBV30 to TRBJ2-6, with 10 bases fitting TRBD1. The sequence came from a human donor in a cohort sampled during active COVID-19. Here the CDR3 DNA reads TGTGCCTGGAGCCGACCGACAGGGGGCAGCTCTGGGGCCAACGTCCTGACTTTC. Protein product: CAWSRPTGGSSGANVLTF. Full variable domain (remainder filled in from reference TRBV30 and TRBJ2-6): SQTIHQWPATLVQPVGSPLSLECTVEGTSNPNLYWYRQAAGRGLQLLFYSVGIGQISSEVPQNLSASRPQDRQFILSSKKLLLSDSGFYLCAWSRPTGGSSGANVLTFGAGSRLTVL.